The clone carrying this TCR beta chain was detected a few times. In terms of age and location, participants ranged from roughly 18 to 100 years and lived in about two dozen US areas. Cohort 3 recovered donors had two negative PCRs, clearance, or symptom resolution. The data originate from a study of blood T cell repertoires in COVID-19. Study-wide context: Samples came from the United States, Italy and Spain, spanning acute and convalescent COVID-19.

Per the authors' pipeline: Nucleated cell number was recorded as an estimate derived from reference gene primer amplification. Method: immunoSEQ multiplex PCR; TCRdb's copy keeps in-frame clones and lacks some. Clone size and V and J calls were adopted from that table, with D and trimming inferred from the DNA. The repertoire consists of around 390,000 clones, with around 87% occurring once and the leading ten covering roughly a tenth. V was clipped by 9 bases and J by 1 base; unmatched bases: 8. The CDR3 loop spans 15 amino acids. Germline CDR1 and CDR2: KGHDR and SFDVKD. The rearrangement uses TRBV24-1 and TRBJ2-3; 8 nucleotides match TRBD2. The receptor was isolated from a woman in her fifties or sixties who had recovered from COVID-19. The sequencing input was PBMCs or T cells enriched from blood (not recorded which). The CDR3 sequence: CATSIPAGGTDTQYF. The CDR3 DNA reads as TGTGCCACCTCGATACCAGCGGGGGGCACAGATACGCAGTATTTT.